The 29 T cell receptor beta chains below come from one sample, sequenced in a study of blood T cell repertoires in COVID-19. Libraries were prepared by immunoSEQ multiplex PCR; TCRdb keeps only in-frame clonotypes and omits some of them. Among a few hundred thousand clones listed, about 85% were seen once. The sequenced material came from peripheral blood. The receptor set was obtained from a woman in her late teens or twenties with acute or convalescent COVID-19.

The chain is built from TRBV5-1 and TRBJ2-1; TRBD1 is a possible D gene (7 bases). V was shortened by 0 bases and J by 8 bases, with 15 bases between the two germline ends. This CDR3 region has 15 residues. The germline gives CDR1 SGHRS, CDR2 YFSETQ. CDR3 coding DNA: TGCGCCAGCAGCTTGGCCCGCAGGGGGGCGGATGAGCAGTTCTTC. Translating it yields CASSLARRGADEQFF.

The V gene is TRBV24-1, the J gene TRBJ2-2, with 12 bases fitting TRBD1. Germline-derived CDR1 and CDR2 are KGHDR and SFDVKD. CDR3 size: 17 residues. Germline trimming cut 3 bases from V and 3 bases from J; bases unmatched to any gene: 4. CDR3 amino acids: CATSDPGTGGDTGELFF. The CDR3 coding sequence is TGTGCCACCAGTGATCCGGGGACAGGGGGCGACACCGGGGAGCTGTTTTTT.

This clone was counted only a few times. This CDR3 reads CASSVLEGPRQGSGNTIYF. As DNA, the CDR3 is TGTGCCAGCAGCGTACTCGAAGGCCCACGACAGGGCTCTGGAAACACCATATATTTT. The chain links TRBV9 to TRBJ1-3; the match to TRBD1 covers 7 bases. CDR1 is SGDLS, CDR2 YYNGEE, per germline. The CDR3 runs to 19 residues. Losses at the gene ends were 1 base for V and 0 bases for J; bases not matched to a gene: 13.

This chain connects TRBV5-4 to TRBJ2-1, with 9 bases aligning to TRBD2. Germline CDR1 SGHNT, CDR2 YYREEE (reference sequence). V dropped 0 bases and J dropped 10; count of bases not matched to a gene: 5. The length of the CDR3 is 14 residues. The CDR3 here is CASSLGGLAGEQFF. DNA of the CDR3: TGTGCCAGCAGCTTGGGGGGACTAGCAGGCGAGCAGTTCTTC.

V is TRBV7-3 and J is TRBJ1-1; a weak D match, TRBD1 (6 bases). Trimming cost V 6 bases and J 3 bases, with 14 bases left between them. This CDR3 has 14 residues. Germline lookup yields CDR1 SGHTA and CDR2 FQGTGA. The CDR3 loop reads CASSQTGGDTEAFF. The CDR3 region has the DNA TGTGCCAGCAGTCAGACAGGTGGGGACACTGAAGCTTTCTTT.

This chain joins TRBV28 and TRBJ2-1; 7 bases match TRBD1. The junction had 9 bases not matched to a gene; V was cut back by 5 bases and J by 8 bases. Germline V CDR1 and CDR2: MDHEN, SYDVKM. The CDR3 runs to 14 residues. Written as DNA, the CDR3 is TGTGCCAGCAGTCCGAGACAGGGCAGAGATGAGCAGTTCTTC. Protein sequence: CASSPRQGRDEQFF.

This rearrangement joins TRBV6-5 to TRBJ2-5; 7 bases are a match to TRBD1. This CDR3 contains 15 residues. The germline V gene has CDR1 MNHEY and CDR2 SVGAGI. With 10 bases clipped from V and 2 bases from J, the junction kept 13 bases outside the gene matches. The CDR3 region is CATRVWSQGQETQYF. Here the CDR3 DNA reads TGTGCCACCCGAGTTTGGTCACAGGGGCAAGAGACCCAGTACTTC.

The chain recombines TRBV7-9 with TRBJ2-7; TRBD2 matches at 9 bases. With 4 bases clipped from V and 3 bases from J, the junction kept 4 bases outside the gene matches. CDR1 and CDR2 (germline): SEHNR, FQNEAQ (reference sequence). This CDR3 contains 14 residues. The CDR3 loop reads CASSSVAGDYEQYF. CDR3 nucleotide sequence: TGTGCCAGCAGCTCGGTAGCGGGAGACTACGAGCAGTACTTC.

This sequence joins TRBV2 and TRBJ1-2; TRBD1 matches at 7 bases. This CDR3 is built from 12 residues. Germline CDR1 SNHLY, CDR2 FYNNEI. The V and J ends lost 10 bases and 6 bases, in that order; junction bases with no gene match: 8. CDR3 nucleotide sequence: TGTGCCACGACAGGGTATCCTGATGGCTACACCTTC. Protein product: CATTGYPDGYTF.

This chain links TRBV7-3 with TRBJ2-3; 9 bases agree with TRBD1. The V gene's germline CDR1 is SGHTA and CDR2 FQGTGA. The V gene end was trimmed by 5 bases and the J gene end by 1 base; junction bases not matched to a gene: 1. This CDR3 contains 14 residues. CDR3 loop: CASSRTGGTDTQYF. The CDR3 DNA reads TGTGCCAGCAGCCGGACAGGGGGCACAGATACGCAGTATTTT.

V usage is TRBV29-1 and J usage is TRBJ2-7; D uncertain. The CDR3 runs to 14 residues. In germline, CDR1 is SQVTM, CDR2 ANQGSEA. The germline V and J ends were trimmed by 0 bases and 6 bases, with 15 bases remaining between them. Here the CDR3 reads CSVEEKARSTEQYF. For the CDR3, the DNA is TGCAGCGTTGAAGAAAAGGCCAGGTCCACCGAGCAGTACTTC.

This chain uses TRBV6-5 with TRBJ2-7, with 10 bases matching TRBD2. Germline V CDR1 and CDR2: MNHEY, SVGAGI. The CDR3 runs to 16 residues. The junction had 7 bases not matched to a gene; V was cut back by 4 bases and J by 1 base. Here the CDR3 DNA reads TGTGCCAGCAGTTCCTTAAGCGGGGGGGTATCCTACGAGCAGTACTTC. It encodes CASSSLSGGVSYEQYF.

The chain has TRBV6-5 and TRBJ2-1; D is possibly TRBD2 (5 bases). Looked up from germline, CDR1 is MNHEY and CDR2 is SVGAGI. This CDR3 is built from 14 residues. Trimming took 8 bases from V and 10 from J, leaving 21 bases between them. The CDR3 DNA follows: TGTGCCAGCTTTAGCGTAGGATCCCGCCTCGAGCAGTTCTTC. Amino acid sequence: CASFSVGSRLEQFF.

CDR3 in amino acids: CASSPGAFEQYF. The CDR3 DNA reads TGTGCCAGCTCACCGGGGGCGTTCGAGCAGTACTTC. This chain uses TRBV18 with TRBJ2-7; TRBD1 is a possible D gene (6 bases). V lost 3 bases, J lost 6 bases, and 9 bases lay in between. Germline CDR1 is KGHSH and CDR2 is LQKENI. This CDR3 is built from 12 residues.

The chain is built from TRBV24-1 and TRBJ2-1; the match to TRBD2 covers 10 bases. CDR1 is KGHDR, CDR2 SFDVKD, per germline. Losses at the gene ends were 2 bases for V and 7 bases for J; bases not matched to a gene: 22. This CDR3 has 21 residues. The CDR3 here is CATSDSTGLASLKYSGNEQFF. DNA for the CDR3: TGTGCCACCAGTGATTCGACGGGACTAGCGTCTTTAAAATACTCGGGTAATGAGCAGTTCTTC.

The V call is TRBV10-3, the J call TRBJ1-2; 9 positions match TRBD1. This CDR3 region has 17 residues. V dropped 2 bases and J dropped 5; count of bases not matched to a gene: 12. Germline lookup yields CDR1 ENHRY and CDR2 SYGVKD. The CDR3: CAISETGTGSNLYGYTF. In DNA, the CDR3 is TGTGCCATCAGTGAGACAGGGACAGGGAGTAACCTTTATGGCTACACCTTC.

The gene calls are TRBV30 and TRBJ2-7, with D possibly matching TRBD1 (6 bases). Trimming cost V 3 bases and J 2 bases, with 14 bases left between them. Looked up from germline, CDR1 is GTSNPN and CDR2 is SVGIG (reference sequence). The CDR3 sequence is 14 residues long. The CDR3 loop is CAWRVSNRAYEQYF. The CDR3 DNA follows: TGTGCCTGGAGGGTCTCTAACAGGGCCTACGAGCAGTACTTC.

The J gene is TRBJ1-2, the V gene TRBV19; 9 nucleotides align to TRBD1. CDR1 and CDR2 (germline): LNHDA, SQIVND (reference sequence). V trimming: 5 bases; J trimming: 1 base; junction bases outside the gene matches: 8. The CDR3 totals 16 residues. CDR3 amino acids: CASSRLPGQGNYGYTF. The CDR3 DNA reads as TGTGCCAGTAGTCGTCTTCCGGGACAGGGTAACTATGGCTACACCTTC.

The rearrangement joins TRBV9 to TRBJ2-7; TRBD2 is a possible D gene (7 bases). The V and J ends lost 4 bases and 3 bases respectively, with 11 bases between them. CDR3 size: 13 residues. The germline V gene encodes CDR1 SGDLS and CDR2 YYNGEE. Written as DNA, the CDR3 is TGTGCCAGCAGCCCCGGGGGGCACTACGAGCAGTACTTC. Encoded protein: CASSPGGHYEQYF.

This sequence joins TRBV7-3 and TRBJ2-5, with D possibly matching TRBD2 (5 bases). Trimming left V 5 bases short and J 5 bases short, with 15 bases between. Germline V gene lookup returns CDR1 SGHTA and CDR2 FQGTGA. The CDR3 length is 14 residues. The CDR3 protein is CASSRSRDSETQYF. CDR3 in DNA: TGTGCCAGCAGCCGCTCTCGGGATTCTGAGACCCAGTACTTC.

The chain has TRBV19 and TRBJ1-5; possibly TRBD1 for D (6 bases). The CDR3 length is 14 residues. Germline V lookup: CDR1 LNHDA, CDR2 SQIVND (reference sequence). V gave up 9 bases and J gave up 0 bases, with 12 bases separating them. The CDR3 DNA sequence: TGTGCCAGCCACAGACAGGATAGCAATCAGCCCCAGCATTTT. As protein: CASHRQDSNQPQHF. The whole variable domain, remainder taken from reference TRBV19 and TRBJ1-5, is DGGITQSPKYLFRKEGQNVTLSCEQNLNHDAMYWYRQDPGQGLRLIYYSQIVNDFQKGDIAEGYSVSREKKESFPLTVTSAQKNPTAFYLCASHRQDSNQPQHFGDGTRLSIL.

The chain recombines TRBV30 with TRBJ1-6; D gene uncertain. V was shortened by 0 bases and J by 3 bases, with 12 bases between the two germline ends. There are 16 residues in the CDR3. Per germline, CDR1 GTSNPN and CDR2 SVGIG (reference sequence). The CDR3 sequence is CAWSVLIKFYNSPLHF. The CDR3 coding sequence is TGTGCCTGGAGTGTACTGATAAAATTCTATAATTCACCCCTCCACTTT.

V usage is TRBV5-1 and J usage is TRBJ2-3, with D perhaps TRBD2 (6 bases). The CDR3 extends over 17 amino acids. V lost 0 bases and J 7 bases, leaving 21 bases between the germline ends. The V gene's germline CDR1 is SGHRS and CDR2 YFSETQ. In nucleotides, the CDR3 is TGCGCCAGCAGCTTGGTGGAGGGTGGAGGTTTCGGGAATACGCAGTATTTT. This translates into CASSLVEGGGFGNTQYF.

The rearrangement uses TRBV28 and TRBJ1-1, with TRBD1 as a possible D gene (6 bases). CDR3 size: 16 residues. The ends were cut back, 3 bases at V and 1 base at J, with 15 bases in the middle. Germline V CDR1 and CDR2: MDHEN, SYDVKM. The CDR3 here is CASSLERLQGNTEAFF. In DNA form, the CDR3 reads TGTGCCAGCAGTTTGGAACGTTTACAGGGGAACACTGAAGCTTTCTTT. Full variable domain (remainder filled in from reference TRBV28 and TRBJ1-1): DVKVTQSSRYLVKRTGEKVFLECVQDMDHENMFWYRQDPGLGLRLIYFSYDVKMKEKGDIPEGYSVSREKKERFSLILESASTNQTSMYLCASSLERLQGNTEAFFGQGTRLTVV.

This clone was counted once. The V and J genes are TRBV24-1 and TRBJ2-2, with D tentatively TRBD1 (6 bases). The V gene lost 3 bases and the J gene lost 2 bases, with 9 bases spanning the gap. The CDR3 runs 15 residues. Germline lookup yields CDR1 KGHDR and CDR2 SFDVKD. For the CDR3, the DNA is TGTGCCACCAGTGATCGGGACAAAAACACCGGGGAGCTGTTTTTT. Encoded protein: CATSDRDKNTGELFF.

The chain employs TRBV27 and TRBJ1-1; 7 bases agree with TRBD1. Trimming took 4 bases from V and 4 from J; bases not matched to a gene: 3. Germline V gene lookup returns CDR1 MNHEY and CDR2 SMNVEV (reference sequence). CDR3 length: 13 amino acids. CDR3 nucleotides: TGTGCCAGCAGTTACTACAGGGGCACTGAAGCTTTCTTT. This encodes CASSYYRGTEAFF.

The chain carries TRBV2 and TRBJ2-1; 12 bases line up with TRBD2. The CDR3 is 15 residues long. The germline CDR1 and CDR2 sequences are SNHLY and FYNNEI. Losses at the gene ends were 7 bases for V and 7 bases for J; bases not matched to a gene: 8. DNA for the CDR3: TGTGCCAGCACCCTGGGTCTAGCGGGGGGGAATGAGCAGTTCTTC. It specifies CASTLGLAGGNEQFF.

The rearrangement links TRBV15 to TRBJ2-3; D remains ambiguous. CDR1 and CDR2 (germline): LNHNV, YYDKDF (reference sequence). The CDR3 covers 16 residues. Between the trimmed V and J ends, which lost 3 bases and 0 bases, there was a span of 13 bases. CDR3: CATSSSRISSTDTQYF. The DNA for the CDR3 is TGTGCCACCAGCAGCTCTAGGATCTCTAGCACAGATACGCAGTATTTT.

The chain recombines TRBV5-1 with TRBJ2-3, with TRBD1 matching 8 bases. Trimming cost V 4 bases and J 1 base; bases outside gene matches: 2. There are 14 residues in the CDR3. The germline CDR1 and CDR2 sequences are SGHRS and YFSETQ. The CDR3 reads CASSEGQGTDTQYF. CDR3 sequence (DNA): TGCGCCAGCAGCGAGGGACAGGGCACAGATACGCAGTATTTT. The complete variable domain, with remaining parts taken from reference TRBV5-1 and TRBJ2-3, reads KAGVTQTPRYLIKTRGQQVTLSCSPISGHRSVSWYQQTPGQGLQFLFEYFSETQRNKGNFPGRFSGRQFSNSRSEMNVSTLELGDSALYLCASSEGQGTDTQYFGPGTRLTVL.